One T cell receptor (beta chain) is described in this entry. Its antigen specificity is not known. No much larger clone exists at a distance of one base, and base qualities are not known. The source of the sample is a study of vaccination and CD4 T cells after COVID-19 (dated by TCRdb to about 2022). In terms of the full investigation: Convalescent patients had a positive SARS-CoV-2 result on nasal swab PCR, and of these patients, some 10 had mild disease and one had severe disease. As controls, cultures received a CEFX viral epitope pool (the positive control), an HIV-1 Nef peptide pool (the negative control), or no peptide at all. Participants got two doses of the Pfizer-BioNTech BNT162b2 vaccine (n=8) or two doses of the Moderna mRNA-1273 vaccine (n=2). Post-COVID blood samples were collected from convalescent patients a median of roughly 100 days after diagnosis, with a range of about 30 to 161 days. In under twelve COVID-19 convalescent patients and a few infection-naive healthy vaccine recipients, researchers compared the spike-specific CD4+ TCR repertoire from before mRNA vaccination with the repertoire from after. Overlapping spike peptide pools from SARS-CoV-2 and from the common cold coronaviruses HCoV-NL63, HCoV-OC43 and HCoV-229E were used as culture stimuli. The convalescent cohort included six males and four females, with two Hispanic individuals, seven Caucasians, two Asians and one multiracial person. Post-vaccine blood samples were taken a median of 72 days after the second vaccine dose, with a range of about 14 to 241 days.

The study at large found these results: Only a relatively small number of convalescent patients were included in the study, and early timepoints following natural infection were not analyzed. An increase in the median number of SARS-CoV-2-reactive clonotypes from around 20 after infection to 35 to 40 after vaccination was observed, but the change was not found to be significant. In convalescent patients, a median about 90% of post-vaccine SARS-CoV-2-reactive clones were detected only after vaccination, and vaccine-specific priming was suggested by this finding. In convalescent patients, nearly all vaccine-specific clones (304 of 307) were found to be mono-reactive for SARS-CoV-2 spike rather than cross-reactive with common cold coronaviruses.

The sample's treatment or condition label, decoded: roughly 11-day PBMC culture with coronavirus spike peptide pools or control peptides (ViraFEST assay). The ViraFEST assay was used in the study, in which antigen-specific T cells were expanded with peptide pools and expanded clonotypes were subsequently identified by TCR sequencing. The positive SARS-CoV-2 PCR tests of the convalescent patients were dated from March to December 2020, before the Alpha, Beta and Delta variants emerged in the United States. Each well held 2.2 million or so PBMCs cultured in IMDM containing roughly 5% human AB serum and 9 to 10 IU/ml IL-2, with 7.5 to 10 ug/ml peptide pools added. On days 3 and 7, half of the culture medium was replaced with fresh IL-2-containing medium. CD4+ T cells were isolated after around 9 days of culture through negative selection using the EasySep CD4+ T cell isolation kit. Ficoll-Paque Plus gradient centrifugation was used to isolate PBMCs from whole blood, and the isolated PBMCs were then either used fresh or cryopreserved at -140C. Each culture condition was generally run in triplicate wells.

Receptors were amplified or captured by PCR. DNA from cultured CD4+ T cells underwent TCR sequencing with the Oncomine TCR Beta short-read assay at the Johns Hopkins FTIC core. The QIAamp micro DNA kit was used to extract genomic DNA from the cultured CD4+ T cells. Oncomine TCR Beta libraries made from cultured CD4+ T cells were pooled using unique dual indexes and sequenced on an Illumina iSeq 100. The published analysis was carried out like this. Non-productive sequences were filtered out, and CDR3s that did not start with C, did not end with F or W, or were shorter than 7 amino acids were discarded. The MANAFEST web application identified antigen-specific clonotypes by comparing peptide-stimulated wells against reference wells and other culture wells. Positive clones required FDR below 0.05, an odds ratio above 5, and productive frequency above 0.1% in at least two of three replicate wells. A clonotype counted as cross-reactive if it showed significant expansion both in the SARS-CoV-2 spike wells and in at least one common cold coronavirus spike condition. Levenshtein distances (stringdist) and unrooted phylogenetic trees (ape) in R version 3.6.1 were used to assess CDR3 homology. TCRdb reran the public reads through fastp at Q25 and MiXCR, keeping productive beta chains. Under each unique CDR3 protein, matching rows form one entry showing the most common genes and DNA. The V and J calls follow TCRdb's processing rather than the paper's. The sample includes about 25,000 distinct CDR3 sequences, with roughly 49% observed a single time. The ten largest clones add up to 5% to 6.5% of the sample.

Material: CD4+ T cells from blood, cultured in vitro. The TCR originated in a human donor who had recovered from COVID-19.

The CDR3 sequence is CASSSWTAIPQYF. The nucleotide sequence reads as follows: TGTGCCAGCAGCTCTTGGACAGCCATCCCCCAGTACTTC. The receptor chain draws on TRBV6-2 or TRBV6-3 and TRBJ2-5; perhaps TRBD1 is the D gene, with 6 bases matching. In the germline V gene, CDR1 corresponds to MNHEY and CDR2 to SVGEGT. V and J are truncated by 6 bases and 9 bases respectively, leaving an intervening sequence of 17 bases. From its cysteine to its phenylalanine, the CDR3 spans 13 amino acids. Solely the CDR3 DNA is kept, with 39 bases framed from the first base.